The entry below describes one T cell receptor (beta chain). Antigen unknown. It may be a read error: a sequence one base away is much more abundant. Regions amplified from RNA transcripts were the TCR beta CDR3 regions. A set of HTBI primers served as the primers for a first-round RT-PCR of the TCR CDR3. TCRdb fed the multiplex PCR reads into MiXCR, producing one record per CDR3 protein. This sample has roughly 530,000 distinct CDR3 sequences; over 15% occur once, and the top ten carry roughly 15%. V was pared by 2 bases and J by 4 bases, with 11 bases between. The CDR3 is 14 residues long. The data originate from a study of T cells in Graves' hyperthyroidism and ophthalmopathy. Whole-study context: Peripheral blood sampling occurred at initial diagnosis, before any treatment.

Each 10 ml fresh peripheral blood draw supplied the PBMCs. Study observations and caveats: Most clonotypes that expanded in the thyroid above 0.001 also showed up in blood.

The sequenced material came from blood. The source is a woman aged 18-29 years with Graves' ophthalmopathy. This chain joins TRBV12-3 or TRBV12-4 and TRBJ1-1; a possible D gene is TRBD1 (5 bases). Here the CDR3 DNA reads TGTGCCAGCAGTTTAACTTGGGGGAGCACTGAAGCTTTCTTT. This translates into CASSLTWGSTEAFF.